The text below deals with one TCR beta chain. The antigen is undetermined. This record belongs to a study of Ad26.COV2.S vaccination and SARS-CoV-2 variants. Treatment of the sample: around 19 received Ad26.COV2.S at low or high dose, single or two shots; several received placebo; per-sample allocation not given. Sampling happened 63 days after the first vaccine or placebo injection. An Ad26 vector was used to express Wuhan-strain SARS-CoV-2 spike as the vaccine. The germline V gene has CDR1 SQVTM and CDR2 ANQGSEA. The CDR3 has 13 amino acids. The V end lost 4 bases, the J end lost 5 bases, and 12 bases lay between the germline ends. Only in-frame clones appear in the TCRdb table, and some are missing; sequencing was by immunoSEQ multiplex PCR. The sample lists about 320,000 clones; around 83% were seen once. Study results and limitations: Measures of TCR breadth and depth may have fallen short of total T cell responses.

The chain joins TRBV29-1 to TRBJ2-1; D not certain. The clonotype was recovered from a person between 18 and 59 years old who received the Ad26.COV2.S COVID-19 vaccine or a placebo. The sample was peripheral blood, taken in a trial of Ad26.COV2.S vaccine versus placebo. The CDR3 spells CSVGWGPNNEQFF. CDR3 bases: TGCAGCGTTGGTTGGGGTCCCAACAATGAGCAGTTCTTC.